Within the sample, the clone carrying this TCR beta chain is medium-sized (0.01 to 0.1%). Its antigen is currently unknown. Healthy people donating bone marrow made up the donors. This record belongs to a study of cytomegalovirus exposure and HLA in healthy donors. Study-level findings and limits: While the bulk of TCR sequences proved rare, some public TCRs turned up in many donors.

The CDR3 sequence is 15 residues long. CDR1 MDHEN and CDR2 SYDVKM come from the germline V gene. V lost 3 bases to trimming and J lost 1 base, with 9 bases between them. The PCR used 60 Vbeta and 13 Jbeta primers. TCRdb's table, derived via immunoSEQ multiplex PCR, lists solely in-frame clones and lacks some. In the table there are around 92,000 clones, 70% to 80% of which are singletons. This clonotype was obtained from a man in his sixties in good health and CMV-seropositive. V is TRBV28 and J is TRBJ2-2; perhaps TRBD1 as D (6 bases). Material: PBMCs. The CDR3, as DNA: TGTGCCAGCAGTTTTTGGACAGTGAACACCGGGGAGCTGTTTTTT. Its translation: CASSFWTVNTGELFF.